This TCR beta chain was recovered during a study of blood T cell repertoires in COVID-19. Study background: T cells, B-cell-depleted T cells, or PBMCs provided the cDNA or gDNA that served as material.

Assay used: immunoSEQ multiplex PCR; TCRdb lists only in-frame clones, some missing. The sample contains more than 200,000 clones, roughly 86% of which appear only once. In Seattle, patients joined the study during active infection and were tracked longitudinally. This receptor was identified in a woman aged 60-70 years with COVID-19, enrolled during active disease. Material: peripheral blood.

The CDR3 loop reads CASSLGGEMTNQPQHF. The DNA of the CDR3 is TGTGCCAGCAGCTTAGGGGGGGAGATGACCAATCAGCCCCAGCATTTT. The rearrangement uses TRBV7-9 and TRBJ1-5, with D perhaps TRBD1 (5 bases). V lost 1 base and J lost 3, with 13 bases in between. Germline CDR1 reads SEHNR; CDR2 reads FQNEAQ (reference sequence). This CDR3 has 16 amino acids.